The clone carrying this T cell receptor beta chain was picked up one time. This entry is derived from a study of blood T cell repertoires in COVID-19. For the study at large: COVID-19 samples, acute and convalescent, were from the United States, Italy and Spain.

Original handling: The authors estimated nucleated cell counts from reference gene primer amplification. Only in-frame clones appear in the TCRdb table, and some are missing; sequencing was by immunoSEQ multiplex PCR. V and J calls and clone size are those listed in that table; D and trimming were worked out from the DNA. The sample contains about 250,000 clones, about 91% of which appear only once. Patients of the Seattle cohort, enrolled during active infection, were followed longitudinally. CDR1 is MNHEY and CDR2 is SVGEGT in the germline V gene. The CDR3 is 17 amino acids. Trimming took 0 bases from V and 0 from J; bases not matched to a gene: 4.

The chain uses TRBV6-2 or TRBV6-3 and TRBJ2-1; 8 nucleotides line up with TRBD2. The sequenced sample was peripheral blood. This clonotype originated in a woman in her thirties with COVID-19, enrolled during active disease. The CDR3 here is CASSYSPGGGSYNEQFF. CDR3 DNA sequence: TGTGCCAGCAGTTACTCGCCGGGGGGGGGCTCCTACAATGAGCAGTTCTTC.